The sequence of this T cell receptor (beta chain) was determined in a study of T cell responses to AZD1222 COVID-19 vaccine. Findings and caveats of the study: Of the AZD1222 recipients, only five to seven were seropositive at baseline. Unmutated variant regions are reportedly targeted by nearly half of spike-specific TCRs. The breadth and depth of Spike-specific TCRs increased once two AZD1222 doses had been given.

In the case of this clone: The antigen remains undetermined.

V shed 4 bases, J shed 2 bases, and the junction held 3 bases outside the gene matches. Germline lookup yields CDR1 SQVTM and CDR2 ANQGSEA. This CDR3 comprises 14 residues. TCRdb's copy holds only in-frame clones and misses some; the assay was immunoSEQ multiplex PCR. The table includes 50,000 to 65,000 clones, around 90% detected once. The receptor was isolated from an adult who received the AZD1222 COVID-19 vaccine. Sequenced material: peripheral blood, taken 28 days after the second AZD1222 dose. The chain has TRBV29-1 and TRBJ1-3; 9 nucleotides line up with TRBD1. The CDR3 is CSVGWTGAGNTIYF. The CDR3 nucleotides are TGCAGCGTTGGTTGGACAGGGGCTGGAAACACCATATATTTT. Full variable domain (outside the CDR3, taken from reference TRBV29-1 and TRBJ1-3): SAVISQKPSRDICQRGTSLTIQCQVDSQVTMMFWYRQQPGQSLTLIATANQGSEATYESGFVIDKFPISRPNLTFSTLTVSNMSPEDSSIYLCSVGWTGAGNTIYFGEGSWLTVV.